A selection of T cell receptor beta chains follows, all from one sample in a study of T cell responses to AZD1222 COVID-19 vaccine. Sequenced by immunoSEQ multiplex PCR; TCRdb stores in-frame clones only, minus some. In the table there are approximately 89,000 clones, approximately 90% of which are singletons. Here the sequenced sample was peripheral blood, taken on day 0 of AZD1222 vaccination. The receptors stem from an adult in good health. Both conserved end residues are part of each CDR3. A D gene is named only where the DNA matches it firmly. Not all rows give a size; the values are once, few, many and, for expanded clones, a class.

v_call	clone_size	j_call	d_call	cdr3_nt	cdr3_aa
TRBV19	NA	TRBJ1-4	NA	TGTGCCAGTAGCCTTACTGTTGCAACTAATGAAAAACTGTTTTTT	CASSLTVATNEKLFF
TRBV12-3/TRBV12-4	NA	TRBJ1-2	NA	TGTGCCAGCAGTTTAAGTAACTATGGCTACACCTTC	CASSLSNYGYTF
TRBV12-3/TRBV12-4	NA	TRBJ2-2	NA	TGTGCCAGCAGCCCATCTTTGGCCGGGGAGCTGTTTTTT	CASSPSLAGELFF
TRBV7-2	few	TRBJ1-5	NA	TGTGCCAGCAGCTTGGAGGGCGCGGGCAATCAGCCCCAGCATTTT	CASSLEGAGNQPQHF
TRBV4-3	NA	TRBJ2-7	NA	TGCGCCAGCAGCCAAGATCCACAGGTTACCTACGAGCAGTACTTC	CASSQDPQVTYEQYF
TRBV28	NA	TRBJ2-7	TRBD2	TGTGCCAGCAGTTTGACTAGCGGGGTCTCCTACGAGCAGTACTTC	CASSLTSGVSYEQYF
TRBV7-6	NA	TRBJ2-3	NA	TGTGCCAGCAGCTTAGAGAGGGATCCCACTATGGAAGGCGGGGTGACAGATACGCAGTATTTT	CASSLERDPTMEGGVTDTQYF
TRBV18	NA	TRBJ1-1	NA	TGTGCCAGCTCACCACCCGCGGGTGACGCTTTCTTT	CASSPPAGDAFF
TRBV13	NA	TRBJ2-7	TRBD1	TGTGCCAGCAGCTCGTGGACAGGGAAGGACGAGCAGTACTTC	CASSSWTGKDEQYF
TRBV2	NA	TRBJ1-1	TRBD1	TGTGCCAGCGGAACGACAGGGACGAAAGCTTTCTTT	CASGTTGTKAFF
TRBV6-1	NA	TRBJ1-2	TRBD1	TGTGCCAGCAGCTCCCCGGGACAGGGCTATGGCTACACCTTC	CASSSPGQGYGYTF
TRBV7-6	few	TRBJ1-3	NA	TGTGCCAGCAGCTTAAAACCGAAAGACCCATTAGCGGGAAACACCATATATTTT	CASSLKPKDPLAGNTIYF
TRBV5-1	NA	TRBJ1-6	NA	TGCGCCAGCAGCTTGGACCCAACAGGGATATCTAATTCACCCCTCCACTTT	CASSLDPTGISNSPLHF
TRBV5-1	NA	TRBJ2-5	NA	TGCGCCAGCAGCTTGGTTACGGCCAAAGAGACCCAGTACTTC	CASSLVTAKETQYF
TRBV18	NA	TRBJ1-1	NA	TGTGCCAGCTCACCACCGGCGGCAGGGCCTGAAGCTTTCTTT	CASSPPAAGPEAFF
TRBV10-3	NA	TRBJ1-4	NA	TGTGCCGTCAGGACTACTAATGAAAAACTGTTTTTT	CAVRTTNEKLFF
TRBV9	NA	TRBJ1-1	NA	TGTGCCAGCAGCGTAGTCCCGGGGGGGGAGAACACTGAAGCTTTCTTT	CASSVVPGGENTEAFF
TRBV3-1/TRBV3-2	few	TRBJ2-7	NA	TGTGCCAGCAGCAGGACCGCCTACGAGCAGTACTTC	CASSRTAYEQYF
TRBV6-5	NA	TRBJ1-1	NA	TGTGCCAGCAGTTACTCAAAAATGGGGGCTGACACTGAAGCTTTCTTT	CASSYSKMGADTEAFF
TRBV11-3	NA	TRBJ2-2	NA	TGTGCCAGCAGCCCCGGGACGGTATCCGGGGAGCTGTTTTTT	CASSPGTVSGELFF
TRBV16	NA	TRBJ1-1	NA	TGTGCCAGCAGCCAATCGCTGATGACGAACACTGAAGCTTTCTTT	CASSQSLMTNTEAFF
TRBV4-2	NA	TRBJ1-1	NA	TGTGCCAGCAGCCAAGGGGTGTCCCAGGGGCGGGGATGGGCTTTCTTT	CASSQGVSQGRGWAFF
TRBV20-1	NA	TRBJ1-3	NA	TGCAGTGCAAGTGGTGGGAACCCCTCTGGAAACACCATATATTTT	CSASGGNPSGNTIYF
TRBV25-1	NA	TRBJ1-1	NA	TGTGCCAGCAGTGACCTTATGAACACTGAAGCTTTCTTT	CASSDLMNTEAFF
TRBV5-1	NA	TRBJ1-1	NA	TGCGCCAGCAGCTTGAGGGGAGGGATGAACACTGAAGCTTTCTTT	CASSLRGGMNTEAFF
TRBV30	NA	TRBJ1-1	NA	TGTGCCTGGGGACGGTCAAACACTGAAGCTTTCTTT	CAWGRSNTEAFF
TRBV9	NA	TRBJ2-4	NA	TGTGCCAGCAGCGTCGACAGTGGTGGAAACATTCAGTACTTC	CASSVDSGGNIQYF
TRBV19	NA	TRBJ2-2	TRBD2	TGTGCCAGTAGTATCGATAGCGGGGAACTCACCGGGGAGCTGTTTTTT	CASSIDSGELTGELFF
TRBV29-1	NA	TRBJ1-2	NA	TGCAGCGTTGAACGGGTCTATGGCTACACCTTC	CSVERVYGYTF
TRBV4-3	NA	TRBJ2-7	TRBD1	TGCGCCAGCAGCCATACAGGGGGCGGTTTGGGCGAGCAGTACTTC	CASSHTGGGLGEQYF